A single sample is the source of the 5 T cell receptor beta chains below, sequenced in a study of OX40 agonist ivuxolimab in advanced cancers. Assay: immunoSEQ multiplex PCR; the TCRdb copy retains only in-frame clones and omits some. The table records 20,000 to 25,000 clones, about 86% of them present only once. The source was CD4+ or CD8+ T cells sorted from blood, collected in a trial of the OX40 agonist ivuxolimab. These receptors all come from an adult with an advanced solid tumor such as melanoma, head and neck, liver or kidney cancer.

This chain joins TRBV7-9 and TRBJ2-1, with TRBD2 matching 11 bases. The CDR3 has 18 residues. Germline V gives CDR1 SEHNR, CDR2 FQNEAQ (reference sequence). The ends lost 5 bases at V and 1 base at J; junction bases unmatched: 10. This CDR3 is CASSTTSGTPGSYNEQFF. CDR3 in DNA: TGTGCCAGCAGCACGACTAGCGGGACCCCGGGTTCCTACAATGAGCAGTTCTTC.

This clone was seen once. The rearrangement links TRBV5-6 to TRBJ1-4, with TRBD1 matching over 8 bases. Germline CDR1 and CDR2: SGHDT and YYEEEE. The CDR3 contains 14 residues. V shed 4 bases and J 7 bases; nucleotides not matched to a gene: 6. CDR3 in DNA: TGTGCCAGCAGCCTGGACAGGGTTCGTGAAAAACTGTTTTTT. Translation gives CASSLDRVREKLFF.

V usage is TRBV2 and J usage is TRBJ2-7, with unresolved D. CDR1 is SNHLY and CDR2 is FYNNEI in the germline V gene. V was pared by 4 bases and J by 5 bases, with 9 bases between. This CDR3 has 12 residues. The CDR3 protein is CASSGDINEQYF. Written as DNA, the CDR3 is TGTGCCAGCAGTGGAGACATCAACGAGCAGTACTTC.

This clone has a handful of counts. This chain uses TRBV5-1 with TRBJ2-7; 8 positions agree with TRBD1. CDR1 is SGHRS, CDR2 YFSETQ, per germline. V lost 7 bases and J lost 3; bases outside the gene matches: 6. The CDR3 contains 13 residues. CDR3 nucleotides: TGCGCCAGCTGCCTCGGACAGGGCTACGAGCAGTACTTC. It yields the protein CASCLGQGYEQYF. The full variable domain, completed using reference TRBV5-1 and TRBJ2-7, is KAGVTQTPRYLIKTRGQQVTLSCSPISGHRSVSWYQQTPGQGLQFLFEYFSETQRNKGNFPGRFSGRQFSNSRSEMNVSTLELGDSALYLCASCLGQGYEQYFGPGTRLTVT.

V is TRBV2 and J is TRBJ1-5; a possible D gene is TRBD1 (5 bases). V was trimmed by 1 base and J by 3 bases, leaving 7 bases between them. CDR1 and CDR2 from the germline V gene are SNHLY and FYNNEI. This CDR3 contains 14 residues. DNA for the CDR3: TGTGCCAGCAGTGAAGAGGGGCACAATCAGCCCCAGCATTTT. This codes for CASSEEGHNQPQHF.